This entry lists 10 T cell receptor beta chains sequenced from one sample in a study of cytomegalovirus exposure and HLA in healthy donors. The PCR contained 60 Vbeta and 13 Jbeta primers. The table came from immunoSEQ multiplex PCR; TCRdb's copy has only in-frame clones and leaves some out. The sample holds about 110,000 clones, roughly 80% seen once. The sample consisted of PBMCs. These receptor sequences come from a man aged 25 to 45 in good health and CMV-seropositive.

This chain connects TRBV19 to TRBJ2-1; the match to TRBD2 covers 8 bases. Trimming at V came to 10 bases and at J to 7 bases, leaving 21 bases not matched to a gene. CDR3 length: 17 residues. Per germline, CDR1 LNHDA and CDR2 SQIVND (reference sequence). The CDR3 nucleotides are TGTGCCACCACCCCCCGAGCGGGGGAAATAAGGTGGAATGAGCAGTTCTTC. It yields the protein CATTPRAGEIRWNEQFF.

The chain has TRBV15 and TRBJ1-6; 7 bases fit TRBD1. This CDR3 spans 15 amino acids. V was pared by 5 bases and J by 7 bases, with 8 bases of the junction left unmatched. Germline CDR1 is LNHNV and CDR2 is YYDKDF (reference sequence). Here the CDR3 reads CATSGPGQINSPLHF. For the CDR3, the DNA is TGTGCCACCAGCGGTCCGGGACAGATAAATTCACCCCTCCACTTT. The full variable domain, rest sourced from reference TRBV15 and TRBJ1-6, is DAMVIQNPRYQVTQFGKPVTLSCSQTLNHNVMYWYQQKSSQAPKLLFHYYDKDFNNEADTPDNFQSRRPNTSFCFLDIRSPGLGDTAMYLCATSGPGQINSPLHFGNGTRLTVT.

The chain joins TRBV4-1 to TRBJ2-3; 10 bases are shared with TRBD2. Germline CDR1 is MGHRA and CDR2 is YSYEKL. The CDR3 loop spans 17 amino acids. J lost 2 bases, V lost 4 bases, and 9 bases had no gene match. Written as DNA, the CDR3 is TGCGCCAGCAGCCGTAGCTCTAGCGGGGGATTCACAGATACGCAGTATTTT. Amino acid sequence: CASSRSSSGGFTDTQYF.

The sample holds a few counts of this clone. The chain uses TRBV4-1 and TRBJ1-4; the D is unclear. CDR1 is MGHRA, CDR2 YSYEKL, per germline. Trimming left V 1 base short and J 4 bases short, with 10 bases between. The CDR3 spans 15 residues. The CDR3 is CASSQVASYNEKLFF. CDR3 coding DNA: TGCGCCAGCAGCCAAGTAGCCAGTTATAATGAAAAACTGTTTTTT.

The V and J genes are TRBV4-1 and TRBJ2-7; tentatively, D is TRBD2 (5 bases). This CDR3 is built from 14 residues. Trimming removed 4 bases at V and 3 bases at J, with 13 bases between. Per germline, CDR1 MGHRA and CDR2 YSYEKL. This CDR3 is CASSLKLDVYEQYF. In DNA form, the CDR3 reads TGCGCCAGCAGCCTTAAACTAGACGTCTACGAGCAGTACTTC.

The CDR3 reads CASSAGLAGYEQFF. The CDR3 DNA reads as TGTGCCAGTAGTGCAGGACTAGCGGGGTATGAGCAGTTCTTC. The chain couples TRBV19 to TRBJ2-1; 12 bases match TRBD2. Germline V lookup: CDR1 LNHDA, CDR2 SQIVND (reference sequence). J was trimmed by 8 bases and V by 5 bases; bases with no gene match: 4. This CDR3 spans 14 amino acids.

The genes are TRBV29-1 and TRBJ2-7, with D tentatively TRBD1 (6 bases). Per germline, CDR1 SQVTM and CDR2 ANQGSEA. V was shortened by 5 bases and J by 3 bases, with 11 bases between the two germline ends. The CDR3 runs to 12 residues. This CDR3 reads CSVQGMGYEQYF. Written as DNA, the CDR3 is TGCAGCGTTCAGGGGATGGGCTACGAGCAGTACTTC.

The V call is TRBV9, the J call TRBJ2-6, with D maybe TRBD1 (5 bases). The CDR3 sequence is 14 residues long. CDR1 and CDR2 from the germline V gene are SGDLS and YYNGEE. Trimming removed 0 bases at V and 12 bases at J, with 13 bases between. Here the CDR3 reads CASSVVPRAPVLTF. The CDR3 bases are TGTGCCAGCAGCGTAGTCCCCAGGGCCCCCGTCCTGACTTTC. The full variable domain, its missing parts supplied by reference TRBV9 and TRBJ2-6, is DSGVTQTPKHLITATGQRVTLRCSPRSGDLSVYWYQQSLDQGLQFLIQYYNGEERAKGNILERFSAQQFPDLHSELNLSSLELGDSALYFCASSVVPRAPVLTFGAGSRLTVL.

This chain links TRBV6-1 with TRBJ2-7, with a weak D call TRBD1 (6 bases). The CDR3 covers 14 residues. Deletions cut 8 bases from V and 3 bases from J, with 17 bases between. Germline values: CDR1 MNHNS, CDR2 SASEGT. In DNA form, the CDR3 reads TGTGCCAGCCTGGGGATGGAACAGGGCTACGAGCAGTACTTC. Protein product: CASLGMEQGYEQYF.

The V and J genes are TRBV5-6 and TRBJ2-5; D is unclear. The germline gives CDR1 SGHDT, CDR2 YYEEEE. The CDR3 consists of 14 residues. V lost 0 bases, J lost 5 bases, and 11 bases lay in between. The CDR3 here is CASSLGSSGETQYF. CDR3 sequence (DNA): TGTGCCAGCAGCTTGGGGTCTAGTGGGGAGACCCAGTACTTC.